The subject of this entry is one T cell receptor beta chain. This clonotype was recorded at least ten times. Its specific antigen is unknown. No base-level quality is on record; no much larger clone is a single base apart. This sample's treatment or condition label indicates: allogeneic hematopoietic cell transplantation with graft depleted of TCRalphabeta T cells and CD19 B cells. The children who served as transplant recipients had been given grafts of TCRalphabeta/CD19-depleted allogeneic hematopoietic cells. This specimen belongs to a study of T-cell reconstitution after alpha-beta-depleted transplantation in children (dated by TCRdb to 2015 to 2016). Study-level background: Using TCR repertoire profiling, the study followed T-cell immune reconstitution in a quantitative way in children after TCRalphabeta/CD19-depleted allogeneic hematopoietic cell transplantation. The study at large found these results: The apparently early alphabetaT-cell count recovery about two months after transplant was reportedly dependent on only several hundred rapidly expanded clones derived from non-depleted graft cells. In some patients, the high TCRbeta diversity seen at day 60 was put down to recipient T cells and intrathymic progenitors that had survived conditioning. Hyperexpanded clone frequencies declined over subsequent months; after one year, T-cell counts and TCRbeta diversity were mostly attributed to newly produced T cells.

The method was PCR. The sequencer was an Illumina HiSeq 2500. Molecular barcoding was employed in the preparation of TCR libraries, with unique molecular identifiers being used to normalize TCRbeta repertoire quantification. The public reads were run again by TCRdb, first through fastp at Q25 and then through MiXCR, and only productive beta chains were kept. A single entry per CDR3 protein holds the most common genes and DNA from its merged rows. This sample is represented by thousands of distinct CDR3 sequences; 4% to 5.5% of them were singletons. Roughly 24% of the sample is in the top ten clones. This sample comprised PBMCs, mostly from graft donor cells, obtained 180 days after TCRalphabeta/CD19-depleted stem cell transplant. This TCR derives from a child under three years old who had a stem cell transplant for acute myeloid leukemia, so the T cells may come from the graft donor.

The bases read TGTGCCAGCAGCCCTCACAGGGGGAACCTCTATGGCTACACCTTC. This is translated as CASSPHRGNLYGYTF. The receptor chain draws on TRBV28 and TRBJ1-2; TRBD1 aligns with 8 central bases. The junction shows trimming of 6 bases on V and 4 bases on J, and the gene matches do not reach 10 bases of it. The germline V gene yields MDHEN for CDR1 and SYDVKM for CDR2. The CDR3 runs 15 amino acids, cysteine and phenylalanine included. The CDR3 DNA has 45 bases and is translated from base 1.